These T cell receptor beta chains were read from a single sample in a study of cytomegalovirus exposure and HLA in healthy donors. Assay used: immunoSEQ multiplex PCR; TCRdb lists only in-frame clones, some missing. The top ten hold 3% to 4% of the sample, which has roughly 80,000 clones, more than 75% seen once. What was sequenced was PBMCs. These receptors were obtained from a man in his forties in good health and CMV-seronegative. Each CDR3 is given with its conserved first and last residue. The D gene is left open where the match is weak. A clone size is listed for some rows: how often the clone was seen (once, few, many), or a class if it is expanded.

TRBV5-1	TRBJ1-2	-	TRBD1	TGCGCCAGCAGCACCGGACAGGGGACTTTCTATGGCTACACCTTC	CASSTGQGTFYGYTF
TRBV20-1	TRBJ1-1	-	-	TGCAGTGCTCCCAATACATATGAAGCTTTCTTT	CSAPNTYEAFF
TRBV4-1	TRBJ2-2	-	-	TGCGCCAGCAGCCCCATGGGGGGCACCGGGGAGCTGTTTTTT	CASSPMGGTGELFF
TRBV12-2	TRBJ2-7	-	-	TGTGCAAGTCGCCTATGGACAGGGGGCTACGAGCAGTACTTC	CASRLWTGGYEQYF
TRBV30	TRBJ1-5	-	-	TGTGCCTGGAGCATGAGGACAGATCAGCCCCAGCATTTT	CAWSMRTDQPQHF
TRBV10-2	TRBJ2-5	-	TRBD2	TGCGCCAGCAGTGAGGGAGTGGTAGCGGGGTTTCAAGAGACCCAGTACTTC	CASSEGVVAGFQETQYF
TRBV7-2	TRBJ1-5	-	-	TGTGCCAGCAGCTTTAAGGGGATCAGCAATCAGCCCCAGCATTTT	CASSFKGISNQPQHF
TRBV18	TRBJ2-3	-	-	TGTGCCAGCTCACGACAGAAGTACACAGATACGCAGTATTTT	CASSRQKYTDTQYF
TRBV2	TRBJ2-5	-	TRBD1	TGTGCCAGCAGTGGACAGGGGTTGGGAGAGACCCAGTACTTC	CASSGQGLGETQYF
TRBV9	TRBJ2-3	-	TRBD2	TGTGCCAGCAGCGGGACTAGCGGGGGGCCGTTAGAAATTTACACAGATACGCAGTATTTT	CASSGTSGGPLEIYTDTQYF
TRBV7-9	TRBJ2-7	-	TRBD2	TGTGCCAGCAGAGAGCGGGGGGGCCCGCACGAGCAGTACTTC	CASRERGGPHEQYF
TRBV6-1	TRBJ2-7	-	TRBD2	TGTGCCAGCAGAGTAGCGGGGGAATCCTACGAGCAGTACTTC	CASRVAGESYEQYF
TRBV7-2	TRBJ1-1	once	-	TGTGCCAGCAGCTTGATGTGGAGGGACACTGAAGCTTTCTTT	CASSLMWRDTEAFF
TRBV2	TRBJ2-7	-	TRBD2	TGTGCCAGCAGTGACCGGGGGGGGGCCCACGAGCAGTACTTC	CASSDRGGAHEQYF
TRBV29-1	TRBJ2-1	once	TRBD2	TGCATCGTAGCGGGGGGGGCTCAATACAATGAGCAGTTCTTC	CIVAGGAQYNEQFF
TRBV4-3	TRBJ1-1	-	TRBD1	TGCGCCAGCACCCCGGGGACAGGGAACACTGAAGCTTTCTTT	CASTPGTGNTEAFF
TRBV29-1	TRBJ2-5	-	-	TGCAGCGTTGTTGGGCTACAAGAGACCCAGTACTTC	CSVVGLQETQYF
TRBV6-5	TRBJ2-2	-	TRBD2	TGTGCCAGCAGTTATTCCAGCGGGGTCATGGCCGGGGAGCTGTTTTTT	CASSYSSGVMAGELFF
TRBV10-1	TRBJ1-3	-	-	TGCGCCAGCAGTGCCCAGCAGACAGCCTTCTCTGGAAACACCATATATTTT	CASSAQQTAFSGNTIYF
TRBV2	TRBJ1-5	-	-	TGTGCCAGCAGTTACAGATTAAGCAATCAGCCCCAGCATTTT	CASSYRLSNQPQHF
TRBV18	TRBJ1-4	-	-	TGTGCCAGCTCACCCCAGACAGAACATGAAAAACTGTTTTTT	CASSPQTEHEKLFF
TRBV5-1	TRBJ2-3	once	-	TGCGCCAGCAGCTTGGCCATTGGACTTTCGGGCGGAGATACGCAGTATTTT	CASSLAIGLSGGDTQYF
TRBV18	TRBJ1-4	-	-	TGTGCCAGCTCACCAGGTACAGGGCCGGCTGAAAAACTGTTTTTT	CASSPGTGPAEKLFF
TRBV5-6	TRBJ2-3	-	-	TGTGCCAGCAGCTTGACTAGTAAAACAGATACGCAGTATTTT	CASSLTSKTDTQYF
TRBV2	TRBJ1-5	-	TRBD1	TGTGCCAGCAGTGAGGGACAGTATAGCAATCAGCCCCAGCATTTT	CASSEGQYSNQPQHF
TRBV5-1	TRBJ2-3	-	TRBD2	TGCGCCAGCAGCTTTGGAAATATCAGGCCTCGGGGGGGGACAGATACGCAGTATTTT	CASSFGNIRPRGGTDTQYF
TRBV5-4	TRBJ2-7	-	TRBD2	TGTGCCAGCAGCTTACCGGGACTAGATAAATACGAGCAGTACTTC	CASSLPGLDKYEQYF
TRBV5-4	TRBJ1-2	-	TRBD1	TGTGCCAGCAGCTCCTGGGGACAGGGTAGTGTCGGCTATGGCTACACCTTC	CASSSWGQGSVGYGYTF
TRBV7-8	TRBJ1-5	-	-	TGTGCCAGCAGCACTTATAGCAATCAGCCCCAGCATTTT	CASSTYSNQPQHF
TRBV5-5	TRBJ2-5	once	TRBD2	TGTGCCAGCAGCCAGCGGGGGGGAAGGGGTCGAGAGACCCAGTACTTC	CASSQRGGRGRETQYF
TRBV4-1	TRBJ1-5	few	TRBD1	TGCGCCAGCAGCCAAGTAGGCAGGGGGCCGAGACAGCCCCAGCATTTT	CASSQVGRGPRQPQHF
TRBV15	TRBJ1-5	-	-	TGTGCCACCAGCAGAGAGGGGGCTCAGCCCCAGCATTTT	CATSREGAQPQHF
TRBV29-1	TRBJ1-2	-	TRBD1	TGCAGCGTTGCATCTAGAGGGGGCGAGAGCTATGGCTACACCTTC	CSVASRGGESYGYTF